A single sample is the source of the 30 T cell receptor beta chains below, sequenced in a study of T cells in narcolepsy. The method was immunoSEQ multiplex PCR; TCRdb's version includes in-frame clones alone and lacks a portion of them. The data contain some 34,000 clones, around 90% of them singletons. The source material was CD45RA- memory CD4+ T cells from PBMCs. These receptors were obtained from a human donor with narcolepsy.

This sequence joins TRBV30 and TRBJ1-1; no firm D call. Germline assignment: CDR1 GTSNPN and CDR2 SVGIG (reference sequence). The CDR3 is made up of 14 amino acids. The ends were cut back, 0 bases at V and 4 bases at J, with 12 bases in the middle. The CDR3 DNA is TGTGCCTGGAGTGTAGGTCGGGCTATCACTGAAGCTTTCTTT. This gives the protein CAWSVGRAITEAFF.

This chain connects TRBV29-1 to TRBJ2-2; TRBD1 agrees at 7 bases. The CDR3 contains 14 residues. The V and J ends lost 4 bases and 8 bases, in that order; junction bases with no gene match: 10. From germline, CDR1 is SQVTM and CDR2 ANQGSEA. CDR3 sequence: CSVGKGDSMGELFF. The CDR3 bases are TGCAGCGTTGGGAAAGGGGACAGTATGGGGGAGCTGTTTTTT.

The table lists this clone with a count of one. The chain uses TRBV4-3 and TRBJ2-2; D is possibly TRBD2 (7 bases). This CDR3 contains 18 residues. In germline, CDR1 is LGHNA, CDR2 YSLEER. V lost 1 base to trimming and J lost 4 bases, with 19 bases between them. In nucleotides, the CDR3 is TGCGCCAGCAGCCAAGGCCCCCGGGGGGCGCGGGGCACCGGGGAGCTGTTTTTT. Amino acid sequence: CASSQGPRGARGTGELFF.

This chain joins TRBV5-1 and TRBJ2-3; D is undetermined. The CDR3 has 16 residues. The germline gives CDR1 SGHRS, CDR2 YFSETQ. Trimming pared 0 bases from V and 2 bases from J, leaving 13 bases between. This chain's CDR3 is CASSLGSMRNTDTQYF. DNA of the CDR3: TGCGCCAGCAGCTTGGGTTCGATGCGGAACACAGATACGCAGTATTTT.

This sequence joins TRBV4-1 and TRBJ2-5; 11 nucleotides agree with TRBD1. Germline V CDR1 and CDR2: MGHRA, YSYEKL. V shed 3 bases, J shed 10 bases, and the junction held 13 bases outside the gene matches. The CDR3 consists of 16 residues. DNA for the CDR3: TGCGCCAGCAGCCACCTCCCGGGACAGGGGGGGATATTCCAGTACTTC. It specifies CASSHLPGQGGIFQYF.

The rearrangement joins TRBV7-9 to TRBJ1-1; D remains unclear. The CDR3 covers 15 residues. V lost 1 base and J lost 2, with 11 bases in between. The V gene's germline CDR1 is SEHNR and CDR2 FQNEAQ (reference sequence). The DNA of the CDR3 is TGTGCCAGCAGCTTAGACCCTCGACATAACACTGAAGCTTTCTTT. Protein sequence: CASSLDPRHNTEAFF. The full variable domain, with the rest looked up from reference TRBV7-9 and TRBJ1-1, is DTGVSQNPRHKITKRGQNVTFRCDPISEHNRLYWYRQTLGQGPEFLTYFQNEAQLEKSRLLSDRFSAERPKGSFSTLEIQRTEQGDSAMYLCASSLDPRHNTEAFFGQGTRLTVV.

This clone was detected a few times. V and J are TRBV5-4 and TRBJ2-2; possible D gene TRBD1, 6 bases. The CDR3 is made up of 16 amino acids. V gave up 4 bases and J gave up 1 base, with 14 bases separating them. In germline, CDR1 is SGHNT, CDR2 YYREEE (reference sequence). CDR3 amino acids: CASSLQGVGNTGELFF. CDR3 coding DNA: TGTGCCAGCAGCCTACAGGGCGTAGGGAACACCGGGGAGCTGTTTTTT. Based on the CDR3 plus reference TRBV5-4 and TRBJ2-2, the full variable domain is ETGVTQSPTHLIKTRGQQVTLRCSSQSGHNTVSWYQQALGQGPQFIFQYYREEENGRGNFPPRFSGLQFPNYSSELNVNALELDDSALYLCASSLQGVGNTGELFFGEGSRLTVL.

This clone was seen just once. The chain couples TRBV11-1 to TRBJ1-1; D remains ambiguous. Per germline, CDR1 SGHAT and CDR2 FQDESV (reference sequence). Trimming removed 1 base at V and 11 bases at J, with 14 bases between. CDR3 length equals 13 residues. The CDR3 region is CASSLVRGGSAFF. In DNA, the CDR3 is TGTGCCAGCAGCTTAGTTCGGGGTGGAAGTGCTTTCTTT.

V gene TRBV29-1 combines with J gene TRBJ2-4; tentatively, D is TRBD1 (6 bases). The CDR3 has 12 amino acids. V was cut by 4 bases and J by 6 bases, with 10 bases left in between. Germline V gene data show CDR1 as SQVTM and CDR2 as ANQGSEA. The chain's CDR3 is CSVGGQGNIQYF. DNA of the CDR3: TGCAGCGTTGGGGGGCAGGGAAACATTCAGTACTTC.

This chain connects TRBV2 to TRBJ2-4, with D possibly TRBD2 on 5 matching bases. V was shortened by 5 bases and J by 6 bases, with 11 bases between the two germline ends. The germline CDR1 and CDR2 sequences are SNHLY and FYNNEI. This CDR3 is built from 13 residues. The CDR3 coding sequence is TGTGCCAGCAGTATGGCGGGCGTAAACATTCAGTACTTC. Translation gives CASSMAGVNIQYF.

This chain joins TRBV18 and TRBJ1-2, with 8 nucleotides matching TRBD1. This CDR3 has 17 residues. The junction had 9 bases not matched to a gene; V was cut back by 3 bases and J by 0 bases. The germline V gene has CDR1 KGHSH and CDR2 LQKENI. Here the CDR3 reads CASSPIGTGTSNYGYTF. The CDR3 region has the DNA TGTGCCAGCTCACCGATTGGGACAGGTACATCTAACTATGGCTACACCTTC.

The J gene is TRBJ2-7, the V gene TRBV19; 10 nucleotides match TRBD2. The germline gives CDR1 LNHDA, CDR2 SQIVND (reference sequence). The CDR3 sequence is 17 residues long. Trimming took 2 bases from V and 0 from J; bases not matched to a gene: 7. CDR3 nucleotides: TGTGCCAGTAGTATAAGTTGGCGGACTAGCGGCTCCTACGAGCAGTACTTC. This sequence encodes CASSISWRTSGSYEQYF.

This clone was seen only a few times. The V call is TRBV19, the J call TRBJ2-3; TRBD2 matches at 8 bases. This CDR3 has 14 amino acids. Germline V gene sequence: CDR1 LNHDA, CDR2 SQIVND (reference sequence). The V gene end was trimmed by 6 bases and the J gene end by 6 bases; junction bases not matched to a gene: 8. The CDR3 reads CASRTPGGADTQYF. The DNA of the CDR3 is TGTGCCAGTAGGACTCCGGGAGGGGCGGATACGCAGTATTTT.

V is TRBV6-5 and J is TRBJ1-1; D not certain. CDR1 MNHEY and CDR2 SVGAGI come from the germline V gene. This CDR3 contains 13 residues. Trimming stripped 5 bases from V and 5 bases from J, with 12 bases between. For the CDR3, the DNA is TGTGCCAGCAGTCACCCCGGAACGACTGAAGCTTTCTTT. Amino acid sequence: CASSHPGTTEAFF.

The CDR3 protein is CASSVYLTGDDGYTF. The CDR3 nucleotides are TGTGCCAGCTCAGTCTATCTAACAGGGGACGATGGCTACACCTTC. The V and J genes are TRBV18 and TRBJ1-2; 7 bases fit TRBD1. Germline V CDR1 and CDR2: KGHSH, LQKENI. V was pared by 5 bases and J by 6 bases, with 12 bases of the junction left unmatched. The CDR3 extends over 15 amino acids.

This chain links TRBV4-1 with TRBJ1-5, with TRBD1 matching over 7 bases. Looked up from germline, CDR1 is MGHRA and CDR2 is YSYEKL. With V trimmed by 2 bases and J by 7 bases, 11 bases remained unmatched. This CDR3 has 16 amino acids. The CDR3 DNA sequence: TGCGCCAGCAGCCAAAGAGACGACAGGGATGTGCAGCCCCAGCATTTT. Residues: CASSQRDDRDVQPQHF.

A few counts support this clone. V gene TRBV5-5 combines with J gene TRBJ2-1, with TRBD2 matching over 11 bases. Germline CDR1 and CDR2: SGHKS and YYEKEE (reference sequence). Trimming took 4 bases from V and 4 from J; bases not matched to a gene: 4. This CDR3 region has 15 residues. The CDR3 DNA reads as TGTGCCAGCAGCCCCGGGACTAGCGGTTACAATGAGCAGTTCTTC. Protein sequence: CASSPGTSGYNEQFF.

This clone was found once. The rearrangement uses TRBV30 and TRBJ1-5; no clear D. Germline CDR1 reads GTSNPN; CDR2 reads SVGIG (reference sequence). The CDR3 contains 13 residues. Trimming took off 2 bases at V and 1 base at J, with 6 bases between the two ends. CDR3 nucleotide sequence: TGTGCCTGGAGTATCGACAGCAATCAGCCCCAGCATTTT. Its protein is CAWSIDSNQPQHF.

The chain combines TRBV7-7 with TRBJ2-1; D perhaps matches TRBD2 (6 bases). The CDR3 has 11 residues. Trimming shortened V by 4 bases and J by 10 bases, and 8 bases separated the two germline ends. Germline V gene sequence: CDR1 SSHAT, CDR2 FNYEAQ (reference sequence). The CDR3 sequence is CASSSGGEQFF. The CDR3 DNA reads TGTGCCAGCAGCTCTGGAGGGGAGCAGTTCTTC.

The rearrangement links TRBV6-1 to TRBJ2-1; 8 positions agree with TRBD2. J gave up 5 bases and V 8 bases, and 8 bases lay outside the gene matches. CDR1 MNHNS and CDR2 SASEGT come from the germline V gene. This CDR3 has 14 residues. CDR3 sequence reads: CASLLSGGDNEQFF. In DNA, the CDR3 is TGTGCCAGCCTACTCAGCGGGGGAGACAATGAGCAGTTCTTC.

This chain joins TRBV9 and TRBJ2-1; TRBD2 matches 7 bases. CDR1 and CDR2 from the germline V gene are SGDLS and YYNGEE. V gave up 0 bases and J gave up 6 bases; unmatched junction bases: 3. CDR3 size: 14 residues. The CDR3 spells CASSVAASGNEQFF. CDR3 nucleotides: TGTGCCAGCAGCGTAGCGGCTAGCGGCAATGAGCAGTTCTTC.

J is TRBJ2-7 and V is TRBV10-3, with 10 bases that match TRBD2. Losses at the gene ends were 11 bases for V and 5 bases for J; bases not matched to a gene: 12. Germline loops: CDR1 ENHRY, CDR2 SYGVKD. The CDR3 has 14 residues. In DNA form, the CDR3 reads TGTGCCTCCAGGGCTAGCGGGAGTGGCCACGAGCAGTACTTC. It is translated as CASRASGSGHEQYF.

The CDR3, as DNA: TGTGCCAGCAGCTTTGATAGACTCAAAAGAGCCACTGAAGCTTTCTTT. Amino acid sequence: CASSFDRLKRATEAFF. The chain joins TRBV7-2 to TRBJ1-1; D unclear. This CDR3 is 16 amino acids long. Trimming pared 3 bases from V and 4 bases from J, leaving 18 bases between. CDR1 is SGHTA, CDR2 FQGNSA, per germline.

The chain links TRBV6-6 to TRBJ2-5, with D unclear. The tail of the sequence fits TRBJ2-7 better, so the J call may be wrong. Germline loops: CDR1 MNHNY, CDR2 SVGAGI (reference sequence). The CDR3 runs to 12 residues. In DNA, the CDR3 is TGTGCCAGCGGCGCAACGTCCTACGAGCAGTACTTC. It yields the protein CASGATSYEQYF.

This rearrangement joins TRBV9 to TRBJ2-6; D is possibly TRBD2 (6 bases). The CDR3 extends over 18 amino acids. The V gene's germline CDR1 is SGDLS and CDR2 YYNGEE. The V gene lost 0 bases and the J gene lost 0 bases, with 13 bases spanning the gap. This CDR3 reads CASSVGAGRFSGANVLTF. CDR3 in DNA: TGTGCCAGCAGCGTAGGGGCGGGACGGTTCTCTGGGGCCAACGTCCTGACTTTC.

This clone was seen once. The chain combines TRBV7-9 with TRBJ1-2; D is unresolved. This CDR3 spans 14 amino acids. Trimming took off 5 bases at V and 2 bases at J, with 12 bases between the two ends. Germline V gene lookup returns CDR1 SEHNR and CDR2 FQNEAQ (reference sequence). CDR3 amino acids: CASSPLAGNYGYTF. In DNA form, the CDR3 reads TGTGCCAGCAGCCCCCTGGCGGGGAACTATGGCTACACCTTC.

This chain joins TRBV18 and TRBJ2-7, with a tentative D call TRBD1 (6 bases). This CDR3 has 16 amino acids. V was cut by 5 bases and J by 0 bases, with 17 bases left in between. Germline V gene data show CDR1 as KGHSH and CDR2 as LQKENI. The CDR3 DNA sequence: TGTGCCAGCTCAGAGTTGACAGGCCAATTCTCCTACGAGCAGTACTTC. Its protein product is CASSELTGQFSYEQYF.

The genes are TRBV9 and TRBJ2-7, with a weak D call TRBD1 (6 bases). The CDR3 loop spans 14 amino acids. The V gene lost 2 bases and the J gene lost 2 bases, with 11 bases spanning the gap. Germline CDR1 reads SGDLS; CDR2 reads YYNGEE. CDR3 DNA: TGTGCCAGCAGCGTTGGACAGACCACCTACGAGCAGTACTTC. Its translation is CASSVGQTTYEQYF.

This chain links TRBV19 with TRBJ2-5, with D tentatively TRBD2 (5 bases). V was shortened by 8 bases and J by 2 bases, with 9 bases between the two germline ends. The germline V gene has CDR1 LNHDA and CDR2 SQIVND (reference sequence). The CDR3 has 12 residues. The CDR3 protein is CASGGRQETQYF. As DNA, the CDR3 is TGTGCCAGTGGAGGCAGACAAGAGACCCAGTACTTC. The whole variable domain, filled in from reference TRBV19 and TRBJ2-5, reads DGGITQSPKYLFRKEGQNVTLSCEQNLNHDAMYWYRQDPGQGLRLIYYSQIVNDFQKGDIAEGYSVSREKKESFPLTVTSAQKNPTAFYLCASGGRQETQYFGPGTRLLVL.

The CDR3 loop reads CASSPEGRGHNTIYF. In DNA form, the CDR3 reads TGCGCCAGCAGCCCGGAAGGCAGGGGGCATAACACCATATATTTT. The chain employs TRBV5-1 and TRBJ1-3, with TRBD1 matching 8 bases. The CDR3 loop spans 15 amino acids. V dropped 4 bases and J dropped 7; count of bases not matched to a gene: 10. Germline CDR1 reads SGHRS; CDR2 reads YFSETQ.